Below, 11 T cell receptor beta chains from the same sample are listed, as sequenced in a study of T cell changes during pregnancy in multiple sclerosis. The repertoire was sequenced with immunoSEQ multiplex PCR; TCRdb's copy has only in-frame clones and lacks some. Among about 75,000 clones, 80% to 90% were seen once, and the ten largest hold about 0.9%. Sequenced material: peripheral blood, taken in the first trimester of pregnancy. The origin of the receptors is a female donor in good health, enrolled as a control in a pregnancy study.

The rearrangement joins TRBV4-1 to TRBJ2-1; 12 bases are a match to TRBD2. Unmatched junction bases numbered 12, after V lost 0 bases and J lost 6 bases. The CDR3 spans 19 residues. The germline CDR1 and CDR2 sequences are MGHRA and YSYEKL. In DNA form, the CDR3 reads TGCGCCAGCAGCCAAGATCGGGGACTAGCGGGTGTCCGGGGCAATGAGCAGTTCTTC. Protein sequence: CASSQDRGLAGVRGNEQFF.

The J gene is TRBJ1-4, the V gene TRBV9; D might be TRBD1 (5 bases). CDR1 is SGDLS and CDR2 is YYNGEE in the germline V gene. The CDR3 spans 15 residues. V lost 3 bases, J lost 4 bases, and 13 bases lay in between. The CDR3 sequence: CASSAGGRGNEKLFF. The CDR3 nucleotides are TGTGCCAGCAGCGCCGGGGGGAGGGGTAATGAAAAACTGTTTTTT.

The CDR3 spells CASCNQGAANSPLHF. The CDR3 region has the DNA TGTGCCAGCTGTAATCAGGGGGCGGCAAATTCACCCCTCCACTTT. This chain uses TRBV7-8 with TRBJ1-6; 8 nucleotides match TRBD1. Unmatched junction bases numbered 10, after V lost 8 bases and J lost 7 bases. This CDR3 has 15 amino acids. CDR1 is SGHVS and CDR2 is FQNEAQ in the germline V gene. Full variable domain (remainder filled in from reference TRBV7-8 and TRBJ1-6): GAGVSQSPRYKVAKRGQDVALRCDPISGHVSLFWYQQALGQGPEFLTYFQNEAQLDKSGLPSDRFFAERPEGSVSTLKIQRTQQEDSAVYLCASCNQGAANSPLHFGNGTRLTVT.

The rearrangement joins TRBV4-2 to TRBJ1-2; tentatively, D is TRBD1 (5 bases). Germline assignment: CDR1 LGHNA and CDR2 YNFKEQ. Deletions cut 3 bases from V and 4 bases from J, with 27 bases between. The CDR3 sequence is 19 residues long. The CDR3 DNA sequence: TGTGCCAGCAGCCAGGCGGGAGATTTCAGGGTAACCCAAGGCTATGGCTACACCTTC. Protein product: CASSQAGDFRVTQGYGYTF.

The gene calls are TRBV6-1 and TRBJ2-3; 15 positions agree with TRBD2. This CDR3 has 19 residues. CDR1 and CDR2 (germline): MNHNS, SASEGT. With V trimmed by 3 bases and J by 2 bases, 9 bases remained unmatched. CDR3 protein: CASSDRTSGRVGNTDTQYF. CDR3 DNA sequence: TGTGCCAGCAGTGATAGGACTAGCGGGAGGGTGGGTAACACAGATACGCAGTATTTT.

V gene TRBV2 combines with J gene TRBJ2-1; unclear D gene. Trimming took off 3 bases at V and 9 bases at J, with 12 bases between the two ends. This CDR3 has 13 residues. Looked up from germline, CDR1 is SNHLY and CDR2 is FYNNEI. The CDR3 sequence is CASSEVEVSEQFF. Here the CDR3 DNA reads TGTGCCAGCAGTGAGGTAGAAGTAAGTGAGCAGTTCTTC.

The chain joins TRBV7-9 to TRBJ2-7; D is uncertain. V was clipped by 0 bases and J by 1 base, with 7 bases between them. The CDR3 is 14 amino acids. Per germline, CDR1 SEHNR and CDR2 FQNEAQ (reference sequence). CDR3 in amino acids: CASSLAAGSYEQYF. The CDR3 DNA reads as TGTGCCAGCAGCTTAGCGGCCGGGTCCTACGAGCAGTACTTC.

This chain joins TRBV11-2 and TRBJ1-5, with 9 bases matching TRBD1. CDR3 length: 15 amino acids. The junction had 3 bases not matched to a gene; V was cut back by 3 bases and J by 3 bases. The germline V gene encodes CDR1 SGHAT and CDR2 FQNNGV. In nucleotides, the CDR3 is TGTGCCAGCAGCTTGGGACAGGGAAACAATCAGCCCCAGCATTTT. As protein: CASSLGQGNNQPQHF.

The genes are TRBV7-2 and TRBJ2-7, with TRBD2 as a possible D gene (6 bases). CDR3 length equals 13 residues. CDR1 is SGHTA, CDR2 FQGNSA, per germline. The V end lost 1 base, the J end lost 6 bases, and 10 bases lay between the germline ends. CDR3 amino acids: CASSLESGGEQYF. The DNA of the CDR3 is TGTGCCAGCAGCTTAGAATCCGGGGGCGAGCAGTACTTC.

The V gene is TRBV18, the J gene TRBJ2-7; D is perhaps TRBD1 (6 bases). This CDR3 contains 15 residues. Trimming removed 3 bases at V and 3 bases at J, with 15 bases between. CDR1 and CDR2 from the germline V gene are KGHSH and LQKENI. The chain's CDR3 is CASSPGRGASYEQYF. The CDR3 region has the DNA TGTGCCAGCTCACCGGGCAGGGGAGCTAGCTACGAGCAGTACTTC.

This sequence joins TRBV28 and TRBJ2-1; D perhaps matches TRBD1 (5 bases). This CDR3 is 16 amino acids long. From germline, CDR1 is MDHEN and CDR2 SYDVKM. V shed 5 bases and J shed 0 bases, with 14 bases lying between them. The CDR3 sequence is CASSKRDSRSYNEQFF. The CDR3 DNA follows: TGTGCCAGCAGTAAGCGCGACAGCCGCTCCTACAATGAGCAGTTCTTC.